Listed below are T cell receptor beta chains from one sample, sequenced in a study of T cell clonotyping in hematopoietic cell transplantation. TCRdb's copy holds only in-frame clones and misses some; the assay was immunoSEQ multiplex PCR. The sample has about 29,000 clones; about 74% are singletons. The sample was peripheral blood mononuclear cells, taken before stem cell transplant. All receptors come from a woman aged 25 to 39 with chronic myeloid leukemia. Some clones in this sample may be carry-over from other donors' samples. Each CDR3 is given with its conserved first and last residue. A D gene is named only where the DNA matches it firmly. Rows may omit the clone size; those that give it use once, few, many or a size class.

cdr3_nt cdr3_aa v_call d_call j_call clone_size
TGTGCCAGCAGCCGAAACAGGGCCCAAGAGACCCAGTACTTC CASSRNRAQETQYF TRBV14 . TRBJ2-5 once
TGTGCCAGTAGTATCGTGCAGGGAAACATTCAGTACTTC CASSIVQGNIQYF TRBV19 . TRBJ2-4 .
TGTGCCAGCAGCCCACTAGCGGGTAGCACAGATACGCAGTATTTT CASSPLAGSTDTQYF TRBV7-3 TRBD2 TRBJ2-3 .
TGTGCCTGGAAGGACAGGGGGGGTCGTTGGGATTCACCCCTCCACTTT CAWKDRGGRWDSPLHF TRBV30 TRBD1 TRBJ1-6 .
TGCAGCGTTGTAAGGGGTCACGGCTACACCTTC CSVVRGHGYTF TRBV29-1 . TRBJ1-2 few
TGTGCCAGCAGCTTAGGGCGTGACTACGAGCAGTACTTC CASSLGRDYEQYF TRBV7-2 . TRBJ2-7 .
TGCGCCAGCAGCTCCTCGACGGGGGAGCAGTACTTC CASSSSTGEQYF TRBV4-3 . TRBJ2-7 .
TGTGCCAGCCTAAGACTAAACGGGGAGCTGTTTTTT CASLRLNGELFF TRBV2 . TRBJ2-2 few
TGCGCCAGCAGCCAAACTGGACAGGGGGCCAATCAGCCCCAGCATTTT CASSQTGQGANQPQHF TRBV4-3 TRBD1 TRBJ1-5 .
TGTGCCAGCAGTCCCGGGACGCTTGATTATCAGCCCCAGCATTTT CASSPGTLDYQPQHF TRBV6-5 . TRBJ1-5 .
TGTGCCAGCAGCCCCGGGGCGGGCGGGGGGAATTCACCCCTCCACTTT CASSPGAGGGNSPLHF TRBV9 . TRBJ1-6 .
TGCGCCAGCAGCCAAGGGGGGAGCTATGGCTACACCTTC CASSQGGSYGYTF TRBV4-1 . TRBJ1-2 .
TGTGCCAGCAGTTGGACCCGCGGGCTAAATCAGCCCCAGCATTTT CASSWTRGLNQPQHF TRBV27 . TRBJ1-5 .
TGTGCCAGCAGTTATGGGGAGTATGGAAACACCATATATTTT CASSYGEYGNTIYF TRBV6-5 . TRBJ1-3 .
TGTGCCAGCAGCTTAAGAAACAGGGACACTGAAGCTTTCTTT CASSLRNRDTEAFF TRBV11-1 . TRBJ1-1 .
TGTGCCAGCGGACCCACTAAGGGGTACAATCAGCCCCAGCATTTT CASGPTKGYNQPQHF TRBV28 . TRBJ1-5 .
TGTGCCAGCAGCTTATTGCAGGGGAACACTGAAGCTTTCTTT CASSLLQGNTEAFF TRBV7-9 . TRBJ1-1 few
TGTGCCAGCAGTTTCCAGGACAGGGCCCACACCATATATTTT CASSFQDRAHTIYF TRBV28 TRBD1 TRBJ1-3 .
TGCGCCAGCAGCCGCGATACAGGGGTAGTAGCTTCACCCCTCCACTTT CASSRDTGVVASPLHF TRBV4-3 TRBD1 TRBJ1-6 .
TGTGCCAGCAGCGTAGGAGGCGATACGCAGTATTTT CASSVGGDTQYF TRBV9 . TRBJ2-3 .
TGTGCCAGCAGTGATAGGACGATCGCTGAAGCTTTCTTT CASSDRTIAEAFF TRBV25-1 . TRBJ1-1 .
TGTGCCAGCAGCTTAGGTACTGGCGCCCTATCATGGGAGACCCAGTACTTC CASSLGTGALSWETQYF TRBV11-2 . TRBJ2-5 .
TGTGCCACCGGGGTGGGGATATTGGTCACTGAAGCTTTCTTT CATGVGILVTEAFF TRBV6-5 . TRBJ1-1 .
TGTGCCTGGAACCCCATACAGGGCAACACCATATATTTT CAWNPIQGNTIYF TRBV30 . TRBJ1-3 .
TGTGCCAGCAGTTTCTGGGGGGGGACCCAGTACTTC CASSFWGGTQYF TRBV27 TRBD2 TRBJ2-5 .
TGTGCCAGCAGTTTATCACAGGGCACCTATGGCTACACCTTC CASSLSQGTYGYTF TRBV28 . TRBJ1-2 .
TGCGCCAGCAAGACCGGGACTAGCACAGATACGCAGTATTTT CASKTGTSTDTQYF TRBV5-1 . TRBJ2-3 once
TGTGCCATCAGAGTTCGACAGGGGAGCTCCTACGAGCAGTACTTC CAIRVRQGSSYEQYF TRBV10-3 TRBD1 TRBJ2-7 .
TGTGCCAGTAGTATTACGGGAGTCATAAACTATGGCTACACCTTC CASSITGVINYGYTF TRBV19 . TRBJ1-2 .
TGTGCCAGCAGCTTAAGGGAAGAAGAGACCCAGTACTTC CASSLREEETQYF TRBV7-2 . TRBJ2-5 .
TGTGCCAGCAGCACAAATGGAGCGGGGTCAATTGAGCAGTTCTTC CASSTNGAGSIEQFF TRBV5-5 TRBD2 TRBJ2-1 .
TGTGCCACCAGCAGAGATAGGGGGGACTATGGCTACACCTTC CATSRDRGDYGYTF TRBV15 . TRBJ1-2 .
TGTGCCAGCAGTTTATTGGGGGTAGCTAACTATGGCTACACCTTC CASSLLGVANYGYTF TRBV27 . TRBJ1-2 .